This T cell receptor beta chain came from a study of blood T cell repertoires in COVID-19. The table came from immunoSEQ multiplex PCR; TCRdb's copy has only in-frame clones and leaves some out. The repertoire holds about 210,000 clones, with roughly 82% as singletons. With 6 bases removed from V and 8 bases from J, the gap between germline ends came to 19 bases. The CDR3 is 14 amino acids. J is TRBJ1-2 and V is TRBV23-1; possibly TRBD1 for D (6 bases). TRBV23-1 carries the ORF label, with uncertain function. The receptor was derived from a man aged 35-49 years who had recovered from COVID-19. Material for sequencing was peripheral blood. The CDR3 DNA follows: TGCGCCAGCAGACGTAACGGGGGGCGTGGGGGCTACACCTTC. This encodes CASRRNGGRGGYTF.